Sequencing of this T cell receptor beta chain was carried out in a study of T cell responses to AZD1222 COVID-19 vaccine. Findings and limits, study-wide: Clonal diversity may have been underestimated, and the donors were mostly white British, with more females than males.

The germline V gene has CDR1 LNHDA and CDR2 SQIVND (reference sequence). The V gene lost 7 bases and the J gene lost 1 base, with 16 bases spanning the gap. This CDR3 comprises 15 residues. Libraries were prepared by immunoSEQ multiplex PCR; TCRdb keeps only in-frame clonotypes and omits some of them. The table lists about 200,000 clones, about 94% of them singletons. Regarding this clone: Its antigen is unidentified.

The specimen comprised peripheral blood, sampled 28 days after the second AZD1222 dose. The chain joins TRBV19 to TRBJ1-1; D is ambiguous. This clonotype originated in an adult who received the AZD1222 COVID-19 vaccine. In nucleotides, the CDR3 is TGTGCCAGTAAATTTTCGAGCAGACCGAACACTGAAGCTTTCTTT. It encodes CASKFSSRPNTEAFF.